This entry lists 17 T cell receptor beta chains sequenced from one sample in a study of cytomegalovirus exposure and HLA in healthy donors. The protocol was immunoSEQ multiplex PCR, while the TCRdb copy is restricted to in-frame clones and leaves out a portion. The sample has tens of thousands of clones; roughly 90% are singletons. The specimen was PBMCs. Receptors originate from a woman aged 18-29 years in good health and CMV-seronegative.

The J gene is TRBJ1-4, the V gene TRBV12-5; a weak D match, TRBD1 (6 bases). V was pared by 2 bases and J by 7 bases, with 20 bases between. Germline V gives CDR1 LGHNT, CDR2 FRNRAP. The CDR3 contains 17 residues. In nucleotides, the CDR3 is TGTGCTAGTGGTTTGATGAGTTGGACAGCTGTTTGTGAAAAACTGTTTTTT. Its protein product is CASGLMSWTAVCEKLFF.

The rearrangement uses TRBV27 and TRBJ1-2, with TRBD1 matching over 9 bases. J lost 3 bases, V lost 2 bases, and 4 bases had no gene match. This CDR3 spans 15 amino acids. Per germline, CDR1 MNHEY and CDR2 SMNVEV (reference sequence). The CDR3 sequence: CASSLTGTGHYGYTF. The CDR3 DNA reads as TGTGCCAGCAGTTTAACCGGGACAGGGCACTATGGCTACACCTTC.

The V and J genes are TRBV15 and TRBJ2-3; possibly TRBD2 for D (7 bases). V was trimmed by 1 base and J by 4 bases, leaving 18 bases between them. Germline CDR1 reads LNHNV; CDR2 reads YYDKDF (reference sequence). The CDR3 consists of 17 residues. CDR3 in amino acids: CATSRGGLAERSDTQYF. Here the CDR3 DNA reads TGTGCCACCAGCAGAGGGGGGCTAGCGGAACGATCAGATACGCAGTATTTT.

The CDR3 region is CATSKRATDEQYF. CDR3 coding DNA: TGTGCCACCAGTAAGCGTGCGACCGACGAGCAGTACTTC. The rearrangement links TRBV15 to TRBJ2-7; D is ambiguous. Germline CDR1 and CDR2: LNHNV and YYDKDF (reference sequence). The CDR3 spans 13 residues. V was shortened by 6 bases and J by 5 bases, with 14 bases between the two germline ends. The full variable domain, completed using reference TRBV15 and TRBJ2-7, is DAMVIQNPRYQVTQFGKPVTLSCSQTLNHNVMYWYQQKSSQAPKLLFHYYDKDFNNEADTPDNFQSRRPNTSFCFLDIRSPGLGDTAMYLCATSKRATDEQYFGPGTRLTVT.

The CDR3 loop is CASSYSYRGSYEQYF. CDR3 coding DNA: TGTGCCAGCAGTTACTCGTACAGGGGCTCCTACGAGCAGTACTTC. The rearrangement links TRBV6-5 to TRBJ2-7; 7 bases are a match to TRBD1. The V gene's germline CDR1 is MNHEY and CDR2 SVGAGI. V shed 0 bases, J shed 0 bases, and the junction held 2 bases outside the gene matches. The CDR3 extends over 15 amino acids.

This chain links TRBV5-1 with TRBJ2-1; the D gene is possibly TRBD1 (5 bases). Germline values: CDR1 SGHRS, CDR2 YFSETQ. V was clipped by 4 bases and J by 0 bases, with 11 bases between them. The CDR3 length is 15 residues. The CDR3 DNA reads TGCGCCAGCAGCCTTACAGGCGGCTCCTACAATGAGCAGTTCTTC. Amino acids: CASSLTGGSYNEQFF.

V is TRBV4-2 and J is TRBJ1-1; no firm D call. Germline assignment: CDR1 LGHNA and CDR2 YNFKEQ. This CDR3 region has 14 residues. Deletions cut 3 bases from V and 2 bases from J, with 10 bases between. CDR3 sequence reads: CASSHLRENTEAFF. CDR3 in DNA: TGTGCCAGCAGCCATCTTCGGGAAAACACTGAAGCTTTCTTT.

The chain carries TRBV5-1 and TRBJ2-7; maybe TRBD2 (5 bases). V gave up 0 bases and J gave up 5 bases, with 15 bases separating them. The germline CDR1 and CDR2 sequences are SGHRS and YFSETQ. The CDR3 is 15 residues long. The CDR3 DNA reads TGCGCCAGCAGCTTGGTGGTGGGAGAGTACGACGAGCAGTACTTC. Protein sequence: CASSLVVGEYDEQYF.

In DNA form, the CDR3 reads TGTGCCAGTAACGACAGGGATCGCTATGGCTACACCTTC. This codes for CASNDRDRYGYTF. This rearrangement joins TRBV19 to TRBJ1-2, with 7 bases matching TRBD1. V lost 7 bases to trimming and J lost 4 bases; unmatched junction nucleotides: 6. Germline lookup yields CDR1 LNHDA and CDR2 SQIVND (reference sequence). This CDR3 region has 13 residues.

This clone turned up a few times. The V and J genes are TRBV5-1 and TRBJ1-1; D possibly corresponds to TRBD1 (6 bases). The germline V gene has CDR1 SGHRS and CDR2 YFSETQ. Trimming left V 2 bases short and J 6 bases short, with 23 bases between. The CDR3 has 17 amino acids. The CDR3 loop is CASSFSLSSTGYPEAFF. In DNA form, the CDR3 reads TGCGCCAGCAGCTTCTCCCTGAGCTCAACAGGGTATCCTGAAGCTTTCTTT.

CDR3 sequence (DNA): TGTGCCAGCGGGAGCACTGAAGCTTTCTTT. Translating gives CASGSTEAFF. This chain connects TRBV27 to TRBJ1-1; D gene unclear. The germline CDR1 and CDR2 sequences are MNHEY and SMNVEV (reference sequence). This CDR3 is built from 10 residues. The V gene lost 8 bases and the J gene lost 4 bases, with 5 bases spanning the gap.

This clone was seen a single time. This chain connects TRBV2 to TRBJ2-1; 11 positions agree with TRBD1. Trimming took 11 bases from V and 3 from J; bases not matched to a gene: 9. Germline-derived CDR1 and CDR2 are SNHLY and FYNNEI. There are 15 residues in the CDR3. The CDR3 region is CAGGTGQGGYNEQFF. The CDR3 DNA sequence: TGTGCCGGGGGTACGGGACAGGGGGGCTACAATGAGCAGTTCTTC.

The rearrangement links TRBV27 to TRBJ2-6; 7 bases agree with TRBD2. Germline CDR1 MNHEY, CDR2 SMNVEV (reference sequence). CDR3 length: 18 residues. J was trimmed by 0 bases and V by 1 base; bases with no gene match: 6. The CDR3 protein is CASSLFGGGTSGANVLTF. DNA of the CDR3: TGTGCCAGCAGTTTATTTGGGGGGGGGACCTCTGGGGCCAACGTCCTGACTTTC.

V is TRBV6-1 and J is TRBJ1-2; D remains unclear. The germline V and J ends were trimmed by 2 bases and 7 bases, with 14 bases remaining between them. The CDR3 is made up of 14 amino acids. Per the germline V gene, CDR1 is MNHNS and CDR2 is SASEGT. The CDR3 bases are TGTGCCAGCAGTGAATTGAGGTCCGGGGTTGGCTACACCTTC. As protein: CASSELRSGVGYTF.

The chain carries TRBV2 and TRBJ2-7; TRBD2 matches 9 bases. The CDR3 totals 15 residues. Per germline, CDR1 SNHLY and CDR2 FYNNEI. V shed 2 bases, J shed 6 bases, and the junction held 8 bases outside the gene matches. The CDR3 sequence: CASSERAGGPGEQYF. CDR3 sequence (DNA): TGTGCCAGCAGTGAACGGGCGGGAGGGCCGGGCGAGCAGTACTTC.

The chain links TRBV27 to TRBJ2-5; the match to TRBD2 covers 12 bases. Trimming took 5 bases from V and 2 from J; bases not matched to a gene: 3. The germline CDR1 and CDR2 sequences are MNHEY and SMNVEV (reference sequence). The CDR3 is 15 amino acids. The CDR3 region is CASSALAGGQETQYF. The CDR3 DNA reads as TGTGCCAGCAGTGCGCTAGCGGGAGGGCAAGAGACCCAGTACTTC.

This clone showed up just a few times. CDR3 in amino acids: CASSSLRGQETQYF. CDR3 nucleotide sequence: TGTGCCAGCAGCTCCCTTCGGGGACAAGAGACCCAGTACTTC. The chain joins TRBV7-9 to TRBJ2-5, with D perhaps matching TRBD2 (5 bases). V lost 4 bases and J 2 bases, leaving 11 bases between the germline ends. The CDR3 is 14 amino acids. Germline V gives CDR1 SEHNR, CDR2 FQNEAQ (reference sequence). Full variable domain (outside the CDR3, taken from reference TRBV7-9 and TRBJ2-5): DTGVSQNPRHKITKRGQNVTFRCDPISEHNRLYWYRQTLGQGPEFLTYFQNEAQLEKSRLLSDRFSAERPKGSFSTLEIQRTEQGDSAMYLCASSSLRGQETQYFGPGTRLLVL.